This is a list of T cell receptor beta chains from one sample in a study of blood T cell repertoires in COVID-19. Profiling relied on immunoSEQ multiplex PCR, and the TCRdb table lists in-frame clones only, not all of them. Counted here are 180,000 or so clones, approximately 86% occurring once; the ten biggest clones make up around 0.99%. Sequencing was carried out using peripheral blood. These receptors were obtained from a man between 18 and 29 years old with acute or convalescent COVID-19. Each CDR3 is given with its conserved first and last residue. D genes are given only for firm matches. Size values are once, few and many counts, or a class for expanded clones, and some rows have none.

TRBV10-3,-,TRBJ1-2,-,CATQDSDYGYTF,TGTGCCACCCAGGACAGTGACTATGGCTACACCTTC
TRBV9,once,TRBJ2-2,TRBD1,CASSFGQGRTGELFF,TGTGCCAGCAGCTTCGGACAGGGACGCACCGGGGAGCTGTTTTTT
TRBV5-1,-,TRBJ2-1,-,CASSLGRSRDEQFF,TGCGCCAGCAGCTTGGGACGGAGCAGGGATGAGCAGTTCTTC
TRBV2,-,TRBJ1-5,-,CASSRTDSNQPQHF,TGTGCCAGCAGTCGGACAGATAGCAATCAGCCCCAGCATTTT
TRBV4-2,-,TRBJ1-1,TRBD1,CASNPRQGMNTEAFF,TGTGCCAGCAACCCTAGACAGGGAATGAATACTGAAGCTTTCTTT
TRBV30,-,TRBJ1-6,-,CAWSEGYNSPLHF,TGTGCCTGGAGTGAGGGGTATAATTCACCCCTCCACTTT
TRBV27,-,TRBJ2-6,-,CASSRTVYSGANVLTF,TGTGCCAGCAGTCGGACAGTTTACTCTGGGGCCAACGTCCTGACTTTC
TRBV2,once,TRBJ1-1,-,CASSVQVEAFF,TGTGCCAGCAGTGTCCAGGTAGAGGCTTTCTTT
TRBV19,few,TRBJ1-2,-,CASSIDSGHGYTF,TGTGCCAGTAGTATAGATTCGGGTCATGGCTACACCTTC
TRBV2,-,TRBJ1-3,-,CASSDGSGNTIYF,TGTGCCAGCAGTGACGGGTCTGGAAACACCATATATTTT
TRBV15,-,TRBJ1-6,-,CATSRTRYNSPLHF,TGTGCCACCAGCCGAACACGATATAATTCACCCCTCCACTTT
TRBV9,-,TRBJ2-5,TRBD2,CASSVGVSGGKETQYF,TGTGCCAGCAGCGTAGGAGTAAGCGGGGGGAAGGAGACCCAGTACTTC
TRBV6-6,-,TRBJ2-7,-,CASRATEILYEQYF,TGTGCCAGCAGAGCGACAGAAATCCTCTACGAGCAGTACTTC
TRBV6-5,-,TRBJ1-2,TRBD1,CASSGQAQANYGYTF,TGTGCCAGCAGCGGACAGGCCCAAGCTAACTATGGCTACACCTTC
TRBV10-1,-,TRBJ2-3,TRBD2,CASSDGGGFTDTQYF,TGCGCCAGCAGTGACGGGGGGGGTTTCACAGATACGCAGTATTTT
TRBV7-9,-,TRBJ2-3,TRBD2,CASSPASGAADTQYF,TGTGCCAGCAGCCCGGCTAGCGGGGCCGCAGATACGCAGTATTTT
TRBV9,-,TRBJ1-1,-,CASSDRVSTEAFF,TGTGCCAGCAGCGACAGGGTCTCCACTGAAGCTTTCTTT
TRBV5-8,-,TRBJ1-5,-,CASSYTGNQPQHF,TGTGCCAGCAGCTATACAGGAAATCAGCCCCAGCATTTT
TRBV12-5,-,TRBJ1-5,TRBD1,CASGTTGQGPDQPQHF,TGTGCTAGTGGTACTACGGGACAGGGGCCAGATCAGCCCCAGCATTTT
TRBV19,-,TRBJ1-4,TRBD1,CASRQGTEKLFF,TGTGCCAGTAGACAGGGGACGGAAAAACTGTTTTTT
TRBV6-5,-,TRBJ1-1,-,CASRPRGALNTEAFF,TGTGCCAGCAGACCCCGGGGGGCCCTGAACACTGAAGCTTTCTTT
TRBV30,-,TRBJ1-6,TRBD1,CAWATGQGSSYNSPLHF,TGTGCCTGGGCAACCGGACAGGGGAGCTCCTATAATTCACCCCTCCACTTT
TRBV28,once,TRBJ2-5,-,CASSFGTGRETQYF,TGTGCCAGCAGTTTTGGGACCGGGAGAGAGACCCAGTACTTC
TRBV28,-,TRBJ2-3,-,CASGGANTDTQYF,TGTGCCAGCGGGGGGGCTAACACAGATACGCAGTATTTT
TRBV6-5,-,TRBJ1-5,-,CASSYVAGYQPQHF,TGTGCCAGCAGTTACGTGGCAGGTTATCAGCCCCAGCATTTT
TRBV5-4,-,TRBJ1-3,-,CASSLGGEWRNTIYF,TGTGCCAGCAGCCTTGGCGGGGAGTGGCGAAACACCATATATTTT
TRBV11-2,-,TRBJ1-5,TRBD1,CASSRTGTGSNQPQHF,TGTGCCAGCAGCCGAACCGGGACAGGGTCCAATCAGCCCCAGCATTTT
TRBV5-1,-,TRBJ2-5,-,CASSLRGGEETQYF,TGCGCCAGCAGCTTACGGGGAGGAGAAGAGACCCAGTACTTC